This entry lists 29 T cell receptor beta chains sequenced from one sample in a study of CD8+ T cells in alopecia areata. The treatment: oral pan-JAK inhibitor, 5-10 mg twice daily. TCR sequencing used cDNA made by reverse transcription of extracted RNA. The assay was immunoSEQ multiplex PCR, and TCRdb's table has in-frame clones only and misses some. The repertoire has roughly 220,000 clones, around two fifths of them found once; the top ten carry 0.48%. The sample in question was CD4+ T cells sorted from blood, obtained between weeks 30 and 35, from a patient treated with tofacitinib. The receptor set was obtained from a human donor with alopecia areata.

The table lists this clone with a few counts. The rearrangement joins TRBV10-3 to TRBJ1-2; D gene ambiguous. CDR3 length: 12 amino acids. The ends were cut back, 5 bases at V and 4 bases at J, with 8 bases in the middle. CDR1 is ENHRY, CDR2 SYGVKD, per germline. The DNA of the CDR3 is TGTGCCATCAGTTCTGGCAGCTATGGCTACACCTTC. As protein: CAISSGSYGYTF.

CDR3 amino acids: CASSLQDADTQYF. DNA for the CDR3: TGTGCCAGCAGCTTGCAGGACGCAGATACGCAGTATTTT. This chain uses TRBV7-2 with TRBJ2-3; no clear D. Trimming removed 3 bases at V and 4 bases at J, with 8 bases between. This CDR3 is built from 13 residues. Per the germline V gene, CDR1 is SGHTA and CDR2 is FQGNSA. Based on the CDR3 plus reference TRBV7-2 and TRBJ2-3, the full variable domain is GAGVSQSPSNKVTEKGKDVELRCDPISGHTALYWYRQSLGQGLEFLIYFQGNSAPDKSGLPSDRFSAERTGGSVSTLTIQRTQQEDSAVYLCASSLQDADTQYFGPGTRLTVL.

This clone was seen repeatedly, ten times or more. The V and J genes are TRBV5-1 and TRBJ2-2, with 12 positions matching TRBD2. Germline V CDR1 and CDR2: SGHRS, YFSETQ. The V segment lost 2 bases and the J segment 4 bases; nucleotides outside the gene matches: 3. CDR3 length equals 16 residues. The CDR3 here is CASSLLAGGLTGELFF. The CDR3 DNA reads TGCGCCAGCAGCTTACTAGCGGGAGGACTCACCGGGGAGCTGTTTTTT.

This clone was counted between two and nine times. The J gene is TRBJ1-4, the V gene TRBV7-9; weak D call: TRBD1 (6 bases). Trimming left V 3 bases short and J 5 bases short, with 13 bases between. This CDR3 is built from 15 residues. Germline-derived CDR1 and CDR2 are SEHNR and FQNEAQ (reference sequence). The CDR3 loop reads CASSFRQVKNEKLFF. DNA of the CDR3: TGTGCCAGCAGCTTTCGACAGGTCAAAAATGAAAAACTGTTTTTT.

This clone has more than one count but fewer than ten. The chain joins TRBV2 to TRBJ1-4; D perhaps matches TRBD1 (6 bases). The germline CDR1 and CDR2 sequences are SNHLY and FYNNEI. The CDR3 runs to 15 residues. V gave up 4 bases and J gave up 5 bases, with 14 bases separating them. CDR3 bases: TGTGCCAGCAGTGGTCGACAGGCACTCAATGAAAAACTGTTTTTT. Translation: CASSGRQALNEKLFF.

As to this clone: Other nucleotide sequences from this sample produce the same CDR3. This chain connects TRBV29-1 to TRBJ1-2; D ambiguous. Germline CDR1 is SQVTM and CDR2 is ANQGSEA. Trimming took 6 bases from V and 1 from J, leaving 6 bases between them. The CDR3 consists of 11 residues. CDR3 nucleotides: TGCAGCGTCCGGTTTAACTATGGCTACACCTTC. Amino acids: CSVRFNYGYTF.

This clone was detected only a few times. This chain connects TRBV7-9 to TRBJ1-2; D may be TRBD1 (6 bases). Germline V gene sequence: CDR1 SEHNR, CDR2 FQNEAQ (reference sequence). This CDR3 contains 16 residues. V was shortened by 7 bases and J by 0 bases, with 18 bases between the two germline ends. CDR3 sequence: CASTSGAPGTNYGYTF. In DNA form, the CDR3 reads TGTGCCAGCACCTCGGGGGCACCCGGAACTAACTATGGCTACACCTTC.

V and J are TRBV30 and TRBJ2-6; D call uncertain. CDR3 length: 15 residues. Trimming left V 4 bases short and J 0 bases short, with 10 bases between. Germline lookup yields CDR1 GTSNPN and CDR2 SVGIG (reference sequence). The CDR3 region is CAWTGPHSGANVLTF. The CDR3 DNA reads as TGTGCCTGGACCGGACCGCACTCTGGGGCCAACGTCCTGACTTTC.

In this sample, this clone turned up a few times. This chain joins TRBV29-1 and TRBJ1-1, with D hard to call. The V gene lost 1 base and the J gene lost 7 bases, with 13 bases spanning the gap. Germline V gene sequence: CDR1 SQVTM, CDR2 ANQGSEA. The length of the CDR3 is 13 residues. The CDR3, as DNA: TGCAGCGTTGAAGTCGACTTTCCAGGTGAAGCTTTCTTT. This gives the protein CSVEVDFPGEAFF.

This clone was seen once. This CDR3 is CASRATQGSDEQYF. As DNA, the CDR3 is TGTGCCAGCAGAGCCACTCAGGGAAGCGACGAGCAGTACTTC. The chain employs TRBV2 and TRBJ2-7; D possibly corresponds to TRBD1 (5 bases). V was clipped by 6 bases and J by 5 bases, with 17 bases between them. The CDR3 is made up of 14 amino acids. Germline lookup yields CDR1 SNHLY and CDR2 FYNNEI. The full variable domain, with the rest looked up from reference TRBV2 and TRBJ2-7, is EPEVTQTPSHQVTQMGQEVILRCVPISNHLYFYWYRQILGQKVEFLVSFYNNEISEKSEIFDDQFSVERPDGSNFTLKIRSTKLEDSAMYFCASRATQGSDEQYFGPGTRLTVT.

V gene TRBV6-5 combines with J gene TRBJ1-1, with D possibly matching TRBD1 (6 bases). Per germline, CDR1 MNHEY and CDR2 SVGAGI. The CDR3 runs 13 residues. V was cut by 6 bases and J by 6 bases, with 14 bases left in between. The CDR3: CASSLQGLAEAFF. Written as DNA, the CDR3 is TGTGCCAGCAGCTTGCAGGGGTTGGCTGAAGCTTTCTTT.

In DNA, the CDR3 is TGTGCCAGCACCCCCATGACAGGGGCGTCCTACGAGCAGTACTTC. It yields the protein CASTPMTGASYEQYF. The chain couples TRBV18 to TRBJ2-7, with 8 bases aligning to TRBD1. CDR1 is KGHSH, CDR2 LQKENI, per germline. CDR3 size: 15 residues. V dropped 8 bases and J dropped 1; count of bases not matched to a gene: 10.

Worth noting for this clone: The conserved final phenylalanine or tryptophan is absent from the CDR3, which likely points to a read error. The chain employs TRBV11-2 and TRBJ1-1; 9 nucleotides match TRBD1. Germline V lookup: CDR1 SGHAT, CDR2 FQNNGV. The V gene end was trimmed by 3 bases and the J gene end by 11 bases; junction bases not matched to a gene: 1. The CDR3 has 11 residues. DNA for the CDR3: TGTGCCAGCAGCTTTGGGACAGGGGCTTTCCTT. Residues: CASSFGTGAFL.

The CDR3 is CASRVAGRANYGYTF. The CDR3 DNA reads as TGTGCCAGTAGGGTAGCGGGGAGAGCTAACTATGGCTACACCTTC. The chain has TRBV19 and TRBJ1-2; D is ambiguous. The CDR3 is 15 residues long. Trimming removed 6 bases from V and 0 bases from J, with 14 bases in between. Germline V CDR1 and CDR2: LNHDA, SQIVND (reference sequence).

This clone was counted only a few times. This rearrangement joins TRBV23-1 to TRBJ1-5; TRBD1 is a possible D gene (5 bases). TRBV23-1 is annotated as an ORF whose role is uncertain. Deletions cut 0 bases from V and 0 bases from J, with 9 bases between. The CDR3 spans 16 residues. The CDR3 spells CASSQSYRFSNQPQHF. CDR3 DNA: TGCGCCAGCAGTCAATCCTACAGGTTTAGCAATCAGCCCCAGCATTTT.

The rearrangement uses TRBV30 and TRBJ1-2; weak D call: TRBD1 (5 bases). Germline-derived CDR1 and CDR2 are GTSNPN and SVGIG (reference sequence). V was shortened by 4 bases and J by 5 bases, with 14 bases between the two germline ends. The CDR3 totals 13 residues. Written as DNA, the CDR3 is TGTGCCTGGACAGGGACGGGAGGGTATGGCTACACCTTC. Translation gives CAWTGTGGYGYTF.

The sample holds a few counts of this clone. The J gene is TRBJ2-7, the V gene TRBV7-2, with 8 bases identical to TRBD2. Trimming cost V 4 bases and J 5 bases; bases outside gene matches: 10. The CDR3 runs 15 residues. CDR1 and CDR2 from the germline V gene are SGHTA and FQGNSA. The CDR3 here is CASSSPGLGMNEQYF. CDR3 nucleotides: TGTGCCAGCAGCTCCCCGGGACTAGGCATGAACGAGCAGTACTTC.

The rearrangement links TRBV4-1 to TRBJ2-7, with 7 bases fitting TRBD2. CDR1 and CDR2 from the germline V gene are MGHRA and YSYEKL. This CDR3 spans 17 amino acids. The junction had 11 bases not matched to a gene; V was cut back by 0 bases and J by 3 bases. As DNA, the CDR3 is TGCGCCAGCAGCCAAGATCCGCTAGCGGCCTTTCTCTACGAGCAGTACTTC. As protein: CASSQDPLAAFLYEQYF.

This clone turned up a few times. The chain recombines TRBV29-1 with TRBJ1-1; 7 bases align to TRBD1. V dropped 7 bases and J dropped 5; count of bases not matched to a gene: 10. Per the germline V gene, CDR1 is SQVTM and CDR2 is ANQGSEA. The CDR3 covers 13 residues. CDR3 sequence: CSASMTGWTEAFF. CDR3 nucleotides: TGCAGCGCCTCTATGACAGGGTGGACTGAAGCTTTCTTT. The complete variable domain, with remaining parts taken from reference TRBV29-1 and TRBJ1-1, reads SAVISQKPSRDICQRGTSLTIQCQVDSQVTMMFWYRQQPGQSLTLIATANQGSEATYESGFVIDKFPISRPNLTFSTLTVSNMSPEDSSIYLCSASMTGWTEAFFGQGTRLTVV.

This clone was found a few times. This rearrangement joins TRBV7-2 to TRBJ2-1; D may match TRBD1 or TRBD2 (6 bases each). CDR1 SGHTA and CDR2 FQGNSA come from the germline V gene. This CDR3 has 19 amino acids. Trimming stripped 0 bases from V and 1 base from J, with 19 bases between. For the CDR3, the DNA is TGTGCCAGCAGCTTAGCCCACGGCAAGGGGGGTCGATCCTACAATGAGCAGTTCTTC. Translating it yields CASSLAHGKGGRSYNEQFF. Supplemented by reference TRBV7-2 and TRBJ2-1, the full variable domain reads GAGVSQSPSNKVTEKGKDVELRCDPISGHTALYWYRQSLGQGLEFLIYFQGNSAPDKSGLPSDRFSAERTGGSVSTLTIQRTQQEDSAVYLCASSLAHGKGGRSYNEQFFGPGTRLTVL.

This chain joins TRBV6-5 and TRBJ1-1, with unresolved D. The CDR3 is 14 residues long. The ends were cut back, 7 bases at V and 0 bases at J, with 12 bases in the middle. CDR1 and CDR2 from the germline V gene are MNHEY and SVGAGI. Written as DNA, the CDR3 is TGTGCCAGCACCAAAGGACGGATGAACACTGAAGCTTTCTTT. This gives the protein CASTKGRMNTEAFF.

This clone was counted between two and nine times. The CDR3 reads CASSGQGAGEQYF. The CDR3 DNA follows: TGTGCCAGCAGCGGACAGGGGGCGGGTGAGCAGTACTTC. The chain is built from TRBV2 and TRBJ2-7; 11 bases match TRBD1. The CDR3 length is 13 residues. V lost 6 bases, J lost 7 bases, and 5 bases stayed unmatched. Germline lookup yields CDR1 SNHLY and CDR2 FYNNEI.

The chain combines TRBV5-1 with TRBJ2-3, with no clear D. Trimming removed 4 bases at V and 0 bases at J, with 12 bases between. Germline values: CDR1 SGHRS, CDR2 YFSETQ. This CDR3 has 15 residues. The CDR3 reads CASSPGPTSTDTQYF. The CDR3 region has the DNA TGCGCCAGCAGCCCCGGACCGACTAGCACAGATACGCAGTATTTT.

This clone turned up a few times. The chain couples TRBV7-9 to TRBJ1-2; 7 positions agree with TRBD1. The germline V gene encodes CDR1 SEHNR and CDR2 FQNEAQ (reference sequence). The CDR3 totals 13 residues. V lost 1 base to trimming and J lost 7 bases; unmatched junction nucleotides: 3. The CDR3 DNA sequence: TGTGCCAGCAGCTTAGGGGACAGTGGTGGCTACACCTTC. As protein: CASSLGDSGGYTF.

This clone was detected a few times. V and J are TRBV11-1 and TRBJ1-4; weak D call: TRBD1 (5 bases). The CDR3 extends over 14 amino acids. V was cut by 2 bases and J by 1 base, with 5 bases left in between. The germline gives CDR1 SGHAT, CDR2 FQDESV (reference sequence). The chain's CDR3 is CASSLQGTNEKLFF. Here the CDR3 DNA reads TGTGCCAGCAGCTTACAGGGAACTAATGAAAAACTGTTTTTT. The whole variable domain, remainder taken from reference TRBV11-1 and TRBJ1-4, is EAEVAQSPRYKITEKSQAVAFWCDPISGHATLYWYRQILGQGPELLVQFQDESVVDDSQLPKDRFSAERLKGVDSTLKIQPAELGDSAMYLCASSLQGTNEKLFFGSGTQLSVL.

The chain combines TRBV4-1 with TRBJ2-7; either TRBD1 or TRBD2 may supply D (5 bases each). CDR1 and CDR2 (germline): MGHRA, YSYEKL. The V and J ends lost 3 bases and 7 bases respectively, with 22 bases between them. This CDR3 has 16 amino acids. CDR3: CASSQPLRVGPLEQYF. The CDR3 DNA follows: TGCGCCAGCAGCCAGCCCTTACGGGTGGGACCCTTGGAGCAGTACTTC.

The chain combines TRBV6-5 with TRBJ2-7; possibly TRBD2 for D (5 bases). The V gene's germline CDR1 is MNHEY and CDR2 SVGAGI. The CDR3 consists of 14 residues. V was shortened by 8 bases and J by 6 bases, with 20 bases between the two germline ends. The CDR3 DNA follows: TGTGCCAGCTCCTCGGGGTTGGGTCCTGGCGAGCAGTACTTC. Amino acid sequence: CASSSGLGPGEQYF.

In its sample, this clone was seen a few times. The rearrangement joins TRBV7-2 to TRBJ2-1; D gene uncertain. The CDR3 contains 12 residues. The germline V gene encodes CDR1 SGHTA and CDR2 FQGNSA. Trimming stripped 5 bases from V and 7 bases from J, with 9 bases between. The CDR3: CASSRFENEQFF. The CDR3 DNA reads TGTGCCAGCAGCCGTTTTGAAAATGAGCAGTTCTTC. Full variable domain (outside the CDR3, taken from reference TRBV7-2 and TRBJ2-1): GAGVSQSPSNKVTEKGKDVELRCDPISGHTALYWYRQSLGQGLEFLIYFQGNSAPDKSGLPSDRFSAERTGGSVSTLTIQRTQQEDSAVYLCASSRFENEQFFGPGTRLTVL.

V gene TRBV10-3 combines with J gene TRBJ1-2; 9 bases fit TRBD1. This CDR3 is built from 13 residues. The germline V gene encodes CDR1 ENHRY and CDR2 SYGVKD. Trimming removed 11 bases from V and 7 bases from J; junction bases left unmatched: 11. CDR3 bases: TGTGCCCACAAATCGGACAGGGGTAGTGGCTACACCTTC. Protein sequence: CAHKSDRGSGYTF.